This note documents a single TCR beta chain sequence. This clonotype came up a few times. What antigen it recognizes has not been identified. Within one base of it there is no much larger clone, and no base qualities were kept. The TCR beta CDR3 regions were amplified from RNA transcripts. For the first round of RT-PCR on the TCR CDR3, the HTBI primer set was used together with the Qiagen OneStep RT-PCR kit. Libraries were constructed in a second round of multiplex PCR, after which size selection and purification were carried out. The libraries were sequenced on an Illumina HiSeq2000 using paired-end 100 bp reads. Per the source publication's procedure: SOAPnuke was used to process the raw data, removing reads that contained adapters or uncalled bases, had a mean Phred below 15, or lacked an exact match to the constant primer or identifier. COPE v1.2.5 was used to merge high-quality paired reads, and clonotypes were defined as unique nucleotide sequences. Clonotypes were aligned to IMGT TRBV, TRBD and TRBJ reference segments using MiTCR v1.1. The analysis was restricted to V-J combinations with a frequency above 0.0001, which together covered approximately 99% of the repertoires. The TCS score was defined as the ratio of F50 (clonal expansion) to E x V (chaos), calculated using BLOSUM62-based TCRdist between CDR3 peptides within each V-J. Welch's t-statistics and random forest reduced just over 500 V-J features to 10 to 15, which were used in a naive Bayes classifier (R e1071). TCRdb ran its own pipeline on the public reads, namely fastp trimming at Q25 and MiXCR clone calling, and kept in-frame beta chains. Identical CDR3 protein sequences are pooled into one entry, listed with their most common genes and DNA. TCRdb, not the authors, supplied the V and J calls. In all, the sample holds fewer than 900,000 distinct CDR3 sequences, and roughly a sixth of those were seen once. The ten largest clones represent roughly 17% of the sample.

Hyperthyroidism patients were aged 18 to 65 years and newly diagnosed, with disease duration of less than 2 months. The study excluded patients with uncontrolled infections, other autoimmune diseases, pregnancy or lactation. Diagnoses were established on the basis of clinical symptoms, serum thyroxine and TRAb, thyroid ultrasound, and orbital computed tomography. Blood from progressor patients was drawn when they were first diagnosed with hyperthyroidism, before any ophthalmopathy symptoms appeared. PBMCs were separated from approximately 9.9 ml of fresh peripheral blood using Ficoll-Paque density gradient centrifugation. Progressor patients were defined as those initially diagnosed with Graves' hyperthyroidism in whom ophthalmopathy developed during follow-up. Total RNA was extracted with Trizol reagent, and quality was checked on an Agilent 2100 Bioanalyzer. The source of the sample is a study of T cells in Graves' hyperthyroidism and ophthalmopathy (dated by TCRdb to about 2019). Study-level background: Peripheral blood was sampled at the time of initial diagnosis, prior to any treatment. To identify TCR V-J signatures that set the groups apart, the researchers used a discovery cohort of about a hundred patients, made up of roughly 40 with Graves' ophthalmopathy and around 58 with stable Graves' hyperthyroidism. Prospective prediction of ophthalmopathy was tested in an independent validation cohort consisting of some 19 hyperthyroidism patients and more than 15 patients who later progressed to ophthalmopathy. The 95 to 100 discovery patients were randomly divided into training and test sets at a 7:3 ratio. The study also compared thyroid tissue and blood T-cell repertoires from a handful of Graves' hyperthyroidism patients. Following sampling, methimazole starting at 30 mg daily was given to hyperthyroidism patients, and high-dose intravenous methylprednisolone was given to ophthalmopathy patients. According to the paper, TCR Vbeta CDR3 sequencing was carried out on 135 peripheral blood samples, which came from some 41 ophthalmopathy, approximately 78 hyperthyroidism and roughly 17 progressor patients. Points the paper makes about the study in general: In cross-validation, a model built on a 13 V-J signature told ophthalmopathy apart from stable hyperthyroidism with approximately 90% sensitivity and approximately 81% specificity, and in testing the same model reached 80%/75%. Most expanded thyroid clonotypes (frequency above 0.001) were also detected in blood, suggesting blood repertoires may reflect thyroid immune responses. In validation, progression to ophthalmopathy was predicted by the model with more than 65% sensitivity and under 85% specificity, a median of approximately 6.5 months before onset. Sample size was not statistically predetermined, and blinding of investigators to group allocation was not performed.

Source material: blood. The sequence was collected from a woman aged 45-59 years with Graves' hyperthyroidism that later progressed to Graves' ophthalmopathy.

The CDR3 protein is CASSKGLTDTQYF. The DNA sequence is given as TGTGCCAGCAGTAAGGGACTAACAGATACGCAGTATTTT. The V and J genes are TRBV12-3 or TRBV12-4 and TRBJ2-3; 7 nucleotides in the junction match TRBD2. V trim: 5 bases; J trim: 3 bases; unmatched bases: 2. The CDR3 goes from the cysteine to the phenylalanine over 13 residues. The sequence is cut down to CDR3 DNA, 39 bases in frame from base 1.